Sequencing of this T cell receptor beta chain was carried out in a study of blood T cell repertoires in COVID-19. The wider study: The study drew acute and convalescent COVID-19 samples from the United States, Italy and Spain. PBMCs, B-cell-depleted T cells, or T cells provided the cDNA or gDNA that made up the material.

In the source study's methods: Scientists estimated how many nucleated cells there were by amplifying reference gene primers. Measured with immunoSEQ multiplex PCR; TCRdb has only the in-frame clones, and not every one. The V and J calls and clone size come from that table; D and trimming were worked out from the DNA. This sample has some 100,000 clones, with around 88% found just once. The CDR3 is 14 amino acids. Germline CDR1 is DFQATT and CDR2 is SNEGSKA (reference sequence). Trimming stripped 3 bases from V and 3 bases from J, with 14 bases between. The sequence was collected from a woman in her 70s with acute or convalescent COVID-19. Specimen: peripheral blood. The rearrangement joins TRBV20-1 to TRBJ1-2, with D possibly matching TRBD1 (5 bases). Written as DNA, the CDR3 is TGCAGTGCTAGTCCCCGGGGGGGGTACTATGGCTACACCTTC. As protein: CSASPRGGYYGYTF.